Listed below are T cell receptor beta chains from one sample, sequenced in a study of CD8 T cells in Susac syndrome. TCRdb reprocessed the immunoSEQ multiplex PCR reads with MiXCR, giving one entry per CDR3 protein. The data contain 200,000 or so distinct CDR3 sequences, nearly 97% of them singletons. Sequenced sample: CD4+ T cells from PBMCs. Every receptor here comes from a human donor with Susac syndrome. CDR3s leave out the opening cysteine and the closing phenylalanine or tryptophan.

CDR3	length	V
ATSRGVETQY	10	TRBV15
ASGSLGQPQH	10	TRBV12-5
ASSLGRGPGELF	12	TRBV12-3/TRBV12-4
ASIRTSGGNEQF	12	TRBV12-3/TRBV12-4
ASSPTPRGSGYT	12	TRBV27
ASSITYEQY	9	TRBV10-2
ASSQWRETQY	10	TRBV3-1
ASSPAVAEETQY	12	TRBV6-5
ASSLERLPNTETQY	14	TRBV7-2
ASSRNGLAEDNEQF	14	TRBV4-2
ASSLVAGVSDTQY	13	TRBV7-2
ASSLATGAPGYT	12	TRBV7-9
ATSPGTHAYEQY	12	TRBV5-1
ASSQALLGAGDTDTQY	16	TRBV4-2
ATRNAGTIYGYT	12	TRBV15
ASSVEASSYNEQF	13	TRBV9
ASSRTSNEQF	10	TRBV11-3
SAIMTGKGEKLF	12	TRBV20-1
ASSFSSSAGANVLT	14	TRBV19
ASGWLVGTEAF	11	TRBV19
ASSSHYNEQF	10	TRBV27
ASSYSLAGAYEQY	13	TRBV6-2/TRBV6-3
ASSSGGDSSYEQY	13	TRBV9
ASSGWDTQY	9	TRBV19
AIGSGALEQY	10	TRBV10-3
ASSQSVIETQY	11	TRBV4-1
SAQTRQGGTQY	11	TRBV20-1
SVAAGRGDGGELF	13	TRBV29-1
SAGTGTGH	8	TRBV20-1
ASGPRLDTQY	10	TRBV12-5
ASSLRTSGATDTQY	14	TRBV5-1
ASSQGRGPNTGELF	14	TRBV14
SAGPGETQY	9	TRBV29-1
SARRSGQAWGGEKLF	15	TRBV20-1
ASSFSRDRETQY	12	TRBV7-9
ARRLANSYNEQF	12	TRBV30
ASSSGQGVVSNQPQH	15	TRBV27
ASSLDRARSTDTQY	14	TRBV7-2